These 20 T cell receptor beta chains came from one sample sequenced in a study (dated by TCRdb to between 2014 and 2017). Receptor libraries were prepared by 5' RACE. The run used an Illumina MiSeq. TCRdb took the public reads, trimmed them with fastp at Q25, ran MiXCR for clone calling and kept in-frame beta chains. For every CDR3 protein sequence, its rows merge into one entry that carries the most common genes and DNA. Present in this sample are 45,000 to 55,000 distinct CDR3 sequences, more than 20% of which were seen just once. 2.5% to 4% of the sample is held by the ten biggest clonotypes. Sequenced: tumor-infiltrating naive CD4+ T cells sorted from the breast tumor. The sample's cell subset or site, from its label and the paper: naive CD4+ T cells, CD4+CD45RA+CD25-. Source of these receptors: a female donor with breast cancer.

This clonotype was observed a handful of times. CDR3: CASSLNTGELFF. Here the CDR3 DNA reads TGTGCCAGCAGCTTAAACACCGGGGAGCTGTTTTTT. The chain carries TRBV7-3 and TRBJ2-2, with D unresolved. Trimming took off 1 base at V and 3 bases at J, with 0 bases between the two ends. From germline, CDR1 is SGHTA and CDR2 FQGTGA. The CDR3 extends over 12 amino acids.

The rearrangement links TRBV9 to TRBJ2-2; TRBD1 agrees at 8 bases. The CDR3 consists of 15 residues. V gave up 4 bases and J gave up 7 bases; unmatched junction bases: 9. CDR1 and CDR2 (germline): SGDLS, YYNGEE. The CDR3 is CASSTRTGQGGELFF. In DNA form, the CDR3 reads TGTGCCAGCAGCACCCGGACAGGGCAAGGCGGGGAGCTGTTTTTT.

In this sample, this clonotype turned up a few times. The chain links TRBV20-1 to TRBJ1-2; 8 nucleotides align to TRBD1. CDR1 and CDR2 from the germline V gene are DFQATT and SNEGSKA (reference sequence). There are 14 residues in the CDR3. With V trimmed by 6 bases and J by 3 bases, 9 bases remained unmatched. The CDR3 is CSAEGTGYHYGYTF. DNA for the CDR3: TGCAGTGCGGAGGGGACAGGCTACCACTATGGCTACACCTTC.

This clonotype turned up a few times. This chain uses TRBV5-1 with TRBJ2-3; 9 bases align to TRBD1. The CDR3 is made up of 16 amino acids. V trimming: 4 bases; J trimming: 3 bases; junction bases outside the gene matches: 9. CDR1 and CDR2 (germline): SGHRS, YFSETQ. The chain's CDR3 is CASSHYRGQKTDTQYF. The CDR3 DNA reads as TGCGCCAGCAGCCATTACAGGGGGCAGAAAACAGATACGCAGTATTTT.

The genes are TRBV20-1 and TRBJ2-7; 8 positions agree with TRBD1. The CDR3 is 14 residues long. Trimming removed 3 bases from V and 6 bases from J; junction bases left unmatched: 10. Looked up from germline, CDR1 is DFQATT and CDR2 is SNEGSKA (reference sequence). The DNA for the CDR3 is TGCAGTGCTAGGACCGGGACAGGAAACGGCGAGCAGTACTTC. Amino acids: CSARTGTGNGEQYF.

This clonotype was observed a few times. The V gene is TRBV6-5, the J gene TRBJ1-3; D is perhaps TRBD1 (5 bases). V lost 4 bases and J 4 bases, leaving 14 bases between the germline ends. There are 15 residues in the CDR3. The V gene's germline CDR1 is MNHEY and CDR2 SVGAGI. CDR3 in amino acids: CASSSGSTGGNTIYF. CDR3 DNA: TGTGCCAGCAGTTCAGGGTCTACGGGAGGAAACACCATATATTTT.

This clonotype was seen ten or more times. The chain links TRBV20-1 to TRBJ1-5; a possible D gene is TRBD1 (5 bases). Looked up from germline, CDR1 is DFQATT and CDR2 is SNEGSKA (reference sequence). V lost 0 bases and J lost 4, with 10 bases in between. The CDR3 spans 14 residues. CDR3 sequence: CSARDGGKNQPQHF. The CDR3 bases are TGCAGTGCTAGAGATGGGGGAAAGAATCAGCCCCAGCATTTT.

The CDR3 DNA reads as TGCGCCAGCAGCTTGGAAGGGGCAGGGGGTATGAACTATGGCTACACCTTC. Translated, it gives CASSLEGAGGMNYGYTF. This sequence joins TRBV5-1 and TRBJ1-2; 7 bases match TRBD1. The CDR3 consists of 17 residues. Germline V gene data show CDR1 as SGHRS and CDR2 as YFSETQ. V was clipped by 0 bases and J by 2 bases; unmatched bases: 10.

The genes are TRBV10-2 and TRBJ2-7, with TRBD2 identical over 13 bases. Germline V gives CDR1 WSHSY, CDR2 SAAADI. V lost 6 bases to trimming and J lost 4 bases; unmatched junction nucleotides: 3. This CDR3 is built from 14 residues. Written as DNA, the CDR3 is TGCGCCAGCAGCCGGACTAGCGGGAGTTACGAGCAGTACTTC. It yields the protein CASSRTSGSYEQYF.

DNA of the CDR3: TGTGCCAGCAGTCCGGCGGGCAGGGGCCTTCAGCCCCAGCATTTT. It translates to CASSPAGRGLQPQHF. This chain links TRBV27 with TRBJ1-5, with D perhaps matching TRBD1 (6 bases). V lost 5 bases and J lost 6, with 17 bases in between. Germline lookup yields CDR1 MNHEY and CDR2 SMNVEV (reference sequence). The CDR3 is 15 amino acids.

This clonotype was seen ten or more times. The chain joins TRBV7-8 to TRBJ2-7; D unclear. V lost 4 bases, J lost 0 bases, and 4 bases lay in between. The CDR3 is 12 amino acids. Germline values: CDR1 SGHVS, CDR2 FQNEAQ. CDR3 region: CASSSSSYEQYF. DNA of the CDR3: TGTGCCAGCAGCTCTTCCTCCTACGAGCAGTACTTC. The full variable domain, completed using reference TRBV7-8 and TRBJ2-7, is GAGVSQSPRYKVAKRGQDVALRCDPISGHVSLFWYQQALGQGPEFLTYFQNEAQLDKSGLPSDRFFAERPEGSVSTLKIQRTQQEDSAVYLCASSSSSYEQYFGPGTRLTVT.

The J gene is TRBJ1-2, the V gene TRBV29-1, with D hard to call. V shed 7 bases and J shed 4 bases, with 22 bases lying between them. Germline V gene lookup returns CDR1 SQVTM and CDR2 ANQGSEA. The CDR3 is made up of 15 amino acids. The CDR3 here is CSAISGPSGGYGYTF. CDR3 nucleotide sequence: TGCAGCGCCATTTCCGGGCCTTCAGGCGGCTATGGCTACACCTTC.

This clonotype was seen repeatedly, ten times or more. DNA of the CDR3: TGTGCCAGCAGTCCCTACGCGGGGACCTATGGCTACACCTTC. This encodes CASSPYAGTYGYTF. The chain has TRBV6-2 or TRBV6-3 and TRBJ1-2; TRBD1 might be the D (5 bases). This CDR3 spans 14 amino acids. The germline V gene has CDR1 MNHEY and CDR2 SVGEGT. The V gene lost 5 bases and the J gene lost 4 bases, with 14 bases spanning the gap.

This clonotype came up once. This could be a read error, since a much larger clone is one nucleotide away. The chain recombines TRBV29-1 with TRBJ1-2, with 7 bases matching TRBD1. The germline V gene encodes CDR1 SQVTM and CDR2 ANQGSEA. CDR3 length: 13 amino acids. Here the CDR3 DNA reads TGCAGCGGTACCGGGACAGACGGCTATGGCCACACCTTC. This codes for CSGTGTDGYGHTF.

The chain carries TRBV5-8 and TRBJ1-2; no clear D. The CDR3 is made up of 15 amino acids. Trimming left V 5 bases short and J 7 bases short, with 21 bases between. Per the germline V gene, CDR1 is SGHTS and CDR2 is YDEGEE. CDR3 protein: CASSSSRPRGLGYTF. The CDR3, as DNA: TGTGCCAGCAGTTCTAGCCGACCCCGCGGCCTTGGCTACACCTTC.

V usage is TRBV7-9 and J usage is TRBJ1-5; TRBD1 is a possible D gene (5 bases). This CDR3 region has 16 residues. The V gene lost 0 bases and the J gene lost 1 base, with 10 bases spanning the gap. Germline V gene sequence: CDR1 SEHNR, CDR2 FQNEAQ (reference sequence). This CDR3 reads CASSLARGGSNQPQHF. The CDR3 nucleotides read TGTGCCAGCAGCTTAGCGAGGGGTGGAAGCAATCAGCCCCAGCATTTT.

The chain recombines TRBV5-1 with TRBJ1-3; unclear D gene. The CDR3 has 16 residues. Germline loops: CDR1 SGHRS, CDR2 YFSETQ. Deletions cut 7 bases from V and 0 bases from J, with 17 bases between. Here the CDR3 reads CASSRKGSTSGNTIYF. The CDR3 DNA reads TGCGCCAGCTCCCGGAAAGGTAGCACCTCTGGAAACACCATATATTTT.

This clonotype turned up a few times. The chain uses TRBV29-1 and TRBJ1-5; unclear D gene. The V end lost 3 bases, the J end lost 7 bases, and 16 bases lay between the germline ends. CDR1 and CDR2 (germline): SQVTM, ANQGSEA. CDR3 length equals 14 residues. CDR3 coding DNA: TGCAGCGTTGAGATCGGCCCGCGGGGACAGCCCCAGCATTTT. Amino acids: CSVEIGPRGQPQHF.

This clonotype was detected once. The chain uses TRBV3-1 and TRBJ2-7, with D unresolved. This CDR3 has 14 residues. V lost 4 bases and J 2 bases, leaving 12 bases between the germline ends. Germline lookup yields CDR1 LGHDT and CDR2 YNNKEL (reference sequence). CDR3 nucleotides: TGTGCCAGCAGCCCCCTCGGCTCGGCCTACGAGCAGTACTTC. Protein sequence: CASSPLGSAYEQYF.

Note on this clonotype: In this CDR3 the conserved last residue, phenylalanine or tryptophan, is missing, so a read error is likely. The DNA is omitted, as the CDR3 cannot be located on it reliably, and the CDR3 follows TCRdb's listing. CDR3 region: CASSAPPGFVI. This rearrangement joins TRBV7-9 to TRBJ2-1; TRBD1, the table's D call, was not compared with the DNA. The germline gives CDR1 SEHNR, CDR2 FQNEAQ (reference sequence). Inclusive of both ends, the CDR3 amounts to 11 amino acids.